This TCR beta chain came from a study of CD8 T cells in Susac syndrome. Trimming removed 5 bases at V and 4 bases at J, with 18 bases between. This CDR3 comprises 16 residues. CDR1 and CDR2 from the germline V gene are LNHNV and YYDKDF (reference sequence). cDNA came from around 0.54 to 1 ug RNA primed by random hexamers. TCRdb reprocessed the immunoSEQ multiplex PCR reads via MiXCR and lists one record per CDR3 protein. This table holds some 160,000 distinct CDR3 sequences, around 95% found once. Sequenced: CD8+ T cells from PBMCs. This clonotype was sampled from a human donor with multiple sclerosis. The genes are TRBV15 and TRBJ2-1, with a weak D call TRBD2 (5 bases). CDR3 sequence (DNA): TGTGCCACCAGCTCCGGCGCGGGTGGTGGGTACAATGAGCAGTTCTTC. Protein product: CATSSGAGGGYNEQFF.